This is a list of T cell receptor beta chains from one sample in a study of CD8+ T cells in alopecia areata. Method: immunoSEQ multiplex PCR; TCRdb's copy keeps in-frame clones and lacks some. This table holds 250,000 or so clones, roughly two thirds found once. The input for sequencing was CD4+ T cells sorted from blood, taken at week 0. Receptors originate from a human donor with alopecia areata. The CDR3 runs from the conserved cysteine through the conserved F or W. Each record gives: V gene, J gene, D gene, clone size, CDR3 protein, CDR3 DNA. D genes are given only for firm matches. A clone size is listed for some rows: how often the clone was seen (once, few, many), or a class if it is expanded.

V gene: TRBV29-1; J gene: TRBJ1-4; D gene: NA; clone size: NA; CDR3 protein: CSVVGPDEKLFF; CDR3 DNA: TGCAGCGTGGTGGGGCCAGATGAAAAACTGTTTTTT
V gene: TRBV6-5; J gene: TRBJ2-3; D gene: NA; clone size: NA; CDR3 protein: CASSYGRGHTDTQYF; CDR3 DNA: TGTGCCAGCAGTTACGGCCGGGGGCACACAGATACGCAGTATTTT
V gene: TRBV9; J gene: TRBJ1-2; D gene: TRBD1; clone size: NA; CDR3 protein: CASTQGAGNYGYTF; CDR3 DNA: TGTGCCAGCACTCAGGGGGCAGGCAACTATGGCTACACCTTC
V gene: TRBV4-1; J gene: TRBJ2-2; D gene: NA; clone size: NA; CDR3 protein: CASSQPSPGELFF; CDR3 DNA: TGCGCCAGCAGCCAACCATCTCCGGGGGAGCTGTTTTTT
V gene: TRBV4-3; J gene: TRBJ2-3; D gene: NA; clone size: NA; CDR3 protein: CASSPERGTDTQYF; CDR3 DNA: TGCGCCAGCAGCCCTGAACGGGGCACAGATACGCAGTATTTT
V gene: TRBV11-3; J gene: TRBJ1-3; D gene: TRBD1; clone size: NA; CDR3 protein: CASSLDGADRRSTIYF; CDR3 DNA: TGTGCCAGCAGCTTAGATGGTGCGGACAGGCGGTCGACCATATATTTT
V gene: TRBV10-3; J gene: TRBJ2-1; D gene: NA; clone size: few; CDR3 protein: CAISESLGMDNEQFF; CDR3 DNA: TGTGCCATCAGTGAGAGTCTGGGTATGGACAATGAGCAGTTCTTC
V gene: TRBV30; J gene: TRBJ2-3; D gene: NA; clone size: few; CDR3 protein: CAWRREGADTQYF; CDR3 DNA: TGTGCCTGGAGGAGGGAGGGGGCAGATACGCAGTATTTT
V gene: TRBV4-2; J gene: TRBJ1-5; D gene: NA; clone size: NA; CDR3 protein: CASSQTSGTPNQPQHF; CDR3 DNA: TGTGCCAGCAGCCAAACCTCCGGGACACCGAATCAGCCCCAGCATTTT
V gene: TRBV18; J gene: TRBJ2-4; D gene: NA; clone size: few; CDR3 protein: CASSPDGSGARAKNIQYF; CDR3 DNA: TGTGCCAGCTCACCGGATGGGTCAGGGGCGCGAGCCAAAAACATTCAGTACTTC
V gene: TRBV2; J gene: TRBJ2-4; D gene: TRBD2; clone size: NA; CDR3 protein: CASSGVAGTLAKNIQYF; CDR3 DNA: TGTGCCAGCAGTGGGGTAGCGGGGACTCTAGCCAAAAACATTCAGTACTTC
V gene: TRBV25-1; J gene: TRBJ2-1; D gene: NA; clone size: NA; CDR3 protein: CASSHGNHLSSYNEQFF; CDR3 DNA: TGTGCCAGCAGTCACGGTAATCATCTCAGCTCCTACAATGAGCAGTTCTTC
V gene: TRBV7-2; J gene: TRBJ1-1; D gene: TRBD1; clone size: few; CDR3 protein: CASSSGQPWTEAFF; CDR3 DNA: TGTGCCAGCAGCTCGGGACAGCCTTGGACTGAAGCTTTCTTT
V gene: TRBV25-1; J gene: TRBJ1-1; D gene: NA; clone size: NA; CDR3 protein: CASSGIGRWNTEAFF; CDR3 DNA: TGTGCCAGCAGTGGAATCGGCAGATGGAACACTGAAGCTTTCTTT
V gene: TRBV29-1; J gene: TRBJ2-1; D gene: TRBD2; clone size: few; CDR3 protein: CSVRLAGARSSYNEQFF; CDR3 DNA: TGCAGCGTTCGACTAGCGGGGGCTCGAAGCTCCTACAATGAGCAGTTCTTC
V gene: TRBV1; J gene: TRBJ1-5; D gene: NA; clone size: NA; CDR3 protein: CTSSPIIRDRVRNQPQHF; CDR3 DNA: TGCACCAGCAGCCCGATCATCCGGGACAGGGTGCGCAATCAGCCCCAGCATTTT
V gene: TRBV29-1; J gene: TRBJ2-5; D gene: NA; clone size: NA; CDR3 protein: CSVVQGVETQYF; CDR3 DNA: TGCAGCGTTGTACAGGGAGTTGAGACCCAGTACTTC
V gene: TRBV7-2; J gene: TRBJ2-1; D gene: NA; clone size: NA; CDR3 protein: CASSLAGDSYNEQFF; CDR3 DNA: TGTGCCAGCAGCTTAGCGGGGGACTCCTACAATGAGCAGTTCTTC
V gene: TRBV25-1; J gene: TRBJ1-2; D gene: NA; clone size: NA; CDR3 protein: CASSGSIISNYGYTF; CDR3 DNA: TGTGCCAGCAGTGGCTCCATTATTTCTAACTATGGCTACACCTTC
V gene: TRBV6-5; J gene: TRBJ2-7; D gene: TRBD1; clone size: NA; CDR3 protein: CASRRDGTGGEQYF; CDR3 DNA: TGTGCCAGCAGGAGAGATGGGACAGGGGGAGAGCAGTACTTC
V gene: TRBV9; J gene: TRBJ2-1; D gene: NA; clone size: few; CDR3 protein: CASSVAGGWPYNEQFF; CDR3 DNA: TGTGCCAGCAGCGTAGCCGGCGGTTGGCCTTACAATGAGCAGTTCTTC
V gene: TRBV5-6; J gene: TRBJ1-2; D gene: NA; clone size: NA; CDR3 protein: CASSLDVRNYGYTF; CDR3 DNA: TGTGCCAGCAGCTTGGACGTCAGGAACTATGGCTACACCTTC
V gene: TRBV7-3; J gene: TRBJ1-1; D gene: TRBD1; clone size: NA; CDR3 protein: CASSYEGQGTEAFF; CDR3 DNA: TGTGCCAGCAGCTACGAGGGACAGGGTACTGAAGCTTTCTTT
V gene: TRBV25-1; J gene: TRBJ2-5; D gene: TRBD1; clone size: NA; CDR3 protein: CASSEGQGLEETQYF; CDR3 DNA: TGTGCCAGCAGTGAAGGACAGGGTTTGGAAGAGACCCAGTACTTC
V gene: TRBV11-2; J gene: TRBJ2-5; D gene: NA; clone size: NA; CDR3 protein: CASSLELWTRTSETQYF; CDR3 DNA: TGTGCCAGCAGCTTAGAGCTTTGGACGAGGACCTCGGAGACCCAGTACTTC
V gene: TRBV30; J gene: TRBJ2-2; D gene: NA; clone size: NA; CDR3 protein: CAWSVLRHTGELFF; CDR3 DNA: TGTGCCTGGAGTGTACTAAGGCACACCGGGGAGCTGTTTTTT
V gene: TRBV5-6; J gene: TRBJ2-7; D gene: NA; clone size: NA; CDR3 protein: CASSTGLREQYF; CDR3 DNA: TGTGCCAGCAGCACGGGCCTCAGGGAGCAGTACTTC
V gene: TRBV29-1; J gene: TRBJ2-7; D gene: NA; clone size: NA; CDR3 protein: CSVAPGDEQYF; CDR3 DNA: TGCAGCGTGGCCCCAGGGGACGAGCAGTACTTC
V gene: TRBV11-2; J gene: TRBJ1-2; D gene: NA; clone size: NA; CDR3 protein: CASSRRTDGYTF; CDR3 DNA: TGTGCCAGCAGCCGTCGGACAGATGGCTACACCTTC
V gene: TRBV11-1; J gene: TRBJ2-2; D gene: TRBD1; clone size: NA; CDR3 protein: CASSQRTGEAPGELFF; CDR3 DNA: TGTGCCAGCAGCCAGAGGACAGGGGAAGCCCCCGGGGAGCTGTTTTTT
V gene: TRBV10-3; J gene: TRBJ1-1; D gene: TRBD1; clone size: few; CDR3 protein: CAISRGTGGVVTEAFF; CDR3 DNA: TGTGCCATCAGTAGAGGGACAGGGGGCGTCGTCACTGAAGCTTTCTTT
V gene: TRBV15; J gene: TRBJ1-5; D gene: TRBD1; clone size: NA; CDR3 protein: CATSSSLGGAGINQPQHF; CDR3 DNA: TGTGCCACCAGCAGTTCCTTAGGGGGCGCGGGAATCAATCAGCCCCAGCATTTT
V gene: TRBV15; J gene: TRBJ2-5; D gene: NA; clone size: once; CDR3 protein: CATSRDPSGRGDETQYF; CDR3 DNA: TGTGCCACCAGCAGAGACCCCTCCGGCAGGGGGGATGAGACCCAGTACTTC
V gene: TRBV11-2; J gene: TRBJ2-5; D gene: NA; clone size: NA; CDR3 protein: CASSVGASNQETQYF; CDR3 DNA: TGTGCCAGCAGCGTAGGCGCTAGCAACCAAGAGACCCAGTACTTC
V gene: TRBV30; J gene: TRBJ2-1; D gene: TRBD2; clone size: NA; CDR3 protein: CAWGLAGGLNEQFF; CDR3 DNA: TGTGCCTGGGGCCTAGCGGGGGGCCTCAATGAGCAGTTCTTC
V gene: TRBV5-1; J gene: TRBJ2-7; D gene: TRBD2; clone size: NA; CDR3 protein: CASSFGGSPYEQYF; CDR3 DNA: TGCGCCAGCAGCTTCGGGGGGTCCCCCTACGAGCAGTACTTC
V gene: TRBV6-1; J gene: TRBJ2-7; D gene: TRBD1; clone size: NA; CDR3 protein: CASSLTGAVYEQYF; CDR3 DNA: TGTGCCAGCAGTTTGACAGGGGCGGTCTACGAGCAGTACTTC
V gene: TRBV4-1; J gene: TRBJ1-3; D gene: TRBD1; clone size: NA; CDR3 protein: CASSQGNRGSGNTIYF; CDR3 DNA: TGCGCCAGCAGCCAAGGGAACAGGGGGTCTGGAAACACCATATATTTT
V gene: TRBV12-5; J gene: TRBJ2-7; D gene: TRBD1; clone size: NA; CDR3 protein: CASGPLGTGGYEQYF; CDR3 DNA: TGTGCTAGTGGTCCCCTCGGGACAGGGGGCTACGAGCAGTACTTC
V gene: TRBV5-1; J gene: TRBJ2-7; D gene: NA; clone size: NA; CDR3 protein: CASSLTGDIPPYEQYF; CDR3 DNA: TGCGCCAGCAGCCTTACAGGAGATATACCCCCCTACGAGCAGTACTTC
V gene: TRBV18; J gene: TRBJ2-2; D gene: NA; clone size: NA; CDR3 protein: CASSWKNTGELFF; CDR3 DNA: TGTGCCAGCTCATGGAAGAACACCGGGGAGCTGTTTTTT
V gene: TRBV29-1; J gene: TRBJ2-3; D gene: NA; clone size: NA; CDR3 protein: CSGVLAPPTDTQYF; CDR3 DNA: TGCAGCGGAGTACTAGCTCCCCCCACAGATACGCAGTATTTT
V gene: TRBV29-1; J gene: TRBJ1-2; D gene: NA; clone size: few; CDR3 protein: CSVEDLVNYGYTF; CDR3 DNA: TGCAGCGTTGAAGATTTGGTGAACTATGGCTACACCTTC
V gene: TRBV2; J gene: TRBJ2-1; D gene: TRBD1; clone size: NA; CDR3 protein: CATRGQLDNEQFF; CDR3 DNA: TGTGCCACTAGGGGACAGCTCGACAATGAGCAGTTCTTC
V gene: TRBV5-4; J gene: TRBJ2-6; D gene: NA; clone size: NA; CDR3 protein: CASYAPDFGANVLTF; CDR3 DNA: TGTGCCAGCTACGCGCCGGATTTTGGGGCCAACGTCCTGACTTTC
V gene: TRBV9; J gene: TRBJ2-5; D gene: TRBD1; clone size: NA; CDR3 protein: CASSADYRDRGVETQYF; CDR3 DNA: TGTGCCAGCAGCGCCGACTACAGGGACAGGGGAGTAGAGACCCAGTACTTC
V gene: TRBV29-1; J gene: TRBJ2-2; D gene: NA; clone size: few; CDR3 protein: CSVDLAITGELFF; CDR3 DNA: TGCAGCGTTGACCTAGCGATCACCGGGGAGCTGTTTTTT
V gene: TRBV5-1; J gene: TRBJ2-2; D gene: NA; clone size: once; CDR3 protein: CASSLEFPNTGELFF; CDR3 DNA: TGCGCCAGCAGCTTGGAATTCCCTAACACCGGGGAGCTGTTTTTT
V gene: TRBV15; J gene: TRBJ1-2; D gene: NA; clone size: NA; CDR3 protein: CATSRGGLRDVGYTF; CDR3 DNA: TGTGCCACCAGCAGAGGTGGCCTCCGGGACGTTGGCTACACCTTC
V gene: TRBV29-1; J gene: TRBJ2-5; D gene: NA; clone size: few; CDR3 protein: CSAASRGETQYF; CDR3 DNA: TGCAGCGCCGCCTCCAGGGGAGAGACCCAGTACTTC